This T cell receptor beta chain is drawn from a study of T cells after yellow fever vaccination. From the 5' RACE reads, TCRdb called clonotypes with MiXCR, one entry per CDR3 protein. The repertoire includes under 150,000 distinct CDR3 sequences, about 7.7% of them detected once, and under 0.95% sits in the top ten. This clonotype was counted at least ten times. V dropped 5 bases and J dropped 1 base, with 15 bases sitting between them. The CDR3 spans 14 residues. From germline, CDR1 is DFQATT and CDR2 SNEGSKA (reference sequence). Sequenced here: CD4+ T cells sorted from PBMCs, sampled 5 days after the yellow fever booster vaccination. The chain uses TRBV20-1 and TRBJ2-7; D is perhaps TRBD2 (6 bases). This clonotype was obtained from a man aged 30 to 39 who received the YFV17D yellow fever vaccine. DNA of the CDR3: TGCAGTGCTCTTGGGAGGAGGGGTTCCTACGAGCAGTACTTC. This translates into CSALGRRGSYEQYF.